The 32 T cell receptor beta chains reported below all come from one sample, sequenced in a study of T cells in tuberculosis. Assay used: immunoSEQ multiplex PCR; TCRdb lists only in-frame clones, some missing. There are roughly 45,000 clones in the sample; approximately 94% occur only once, and 1.5% to 2% lies in the top ten. Sequenced input: PBMCs. The source of these receptors is a donor aged 5-35 years with latent tuberculosis or without tuberculosis infection. Some clones in this sample may be carry-over from other donors' samples.

This chain connects TRBV7-9 to TRBJ2-2; possible D gene TRBD2, 6 bases. Germline CDR1 reads SEHNR; CDR2 reads FQNEAQ (reference sequence). The CDR3 covers 15 residues. V was clipped by 3 bases and J by 5 bases, with 13 bases between them. CDR3 region: CASSFGGSGTGELFF. In nucleotides, the CDR3 is TGTGCCAGCAGCTTCGGGGGTTCGGGTACCGGGGAGCTGTTTTTT.

This chain joins TRBV28 and TRBJ2-3; TRBD2 aligns across 9 bases. The CDR3 length is 16 residues. CDR1 and CDR2 (germline): MDHEN, SYDVKM. The V and J ends lost 4 bases and 2 bases, in that order; junction bases with no gene match: 7. CDR3 bases: TGTGCCAGCAGTTCTAAGGAGCGGGAGGTCACAGATACGCAGTATTTT. Its protein is CASSSKEREVTDTQYF.

The chain combines TRBV7-3 with TRBJ2-1; D not certain. V was shortened by 2 bases and J by 3 bases, with 11 bases between the two germline ends. Germline V gene lookup returns CDR1 SGHTA and CDR2 FQGTGA. There are 15 residues in the CDR3. CDR3 nucleotide sequence: TGTGCCAGCAGCTTATGGGCTACCAACTACAATGAGCAGTTCTTC. Translation: CASSLWATNYNEQFF.

V is TRBV15 and J is TRBJ2-2; D not resolved. In germline, CDR1 is LNHNV, CDR2 YYDKDF (reference sequence). V was cut by 1 base and J by 0 bases, with 6 bases left in between. The CDR3 has 15 residues. The CDR3 nucleotides read TGTGCCACCAGCAGAGCGCGTTCGAACACCGGGGAGCTGTTTTTT. The encoded protein is CATSRARSNTGELFF.

J is TRBJ1-1 and V is TRBV18, with 8 bases identical to TRBD1. Germline V gives CDR1 KGHSH, CDR2 LQKENI. CDR3 size: 16 residues. J gave up 0 bases and V 4 bases, and 7 bases lay outside the gene matches. The CDR3 DNA sequence: TGTGCCAGCTCACTTACCGGGACAGGATTGAACACTGAAGCTTTCTTT. Encoded protein: CASSLTGTGLNTEAFF.

The V and J genes are TRBV7-3 and TRBJ2-2, with 9 positions matching TRBD2. The CDR3 totals 20 residues. Germline CDR1 is SGHTA and CDR2 is FQGTGA. Trimming took 2 bases from V and 1 from J; bases not matched to a gene: 14. The CDR3 DNA sequence: TGTGCCAGCAGCTTACTACCTCCCAGACTAGCGGCCGGGAACACCGGGGAGCTGTTTTTT. This sequence encodes CASSLLPPRLAAGNTGELFF.

The J gene is TRBJ2-5, the V gene TRBV11-1; TRBD2 agrees at 11 bases. CDR1 and CDR2 (germline): SGHAT, FQDESV (reference sequence). CDR3 length: 15 residues. With V trimmed by 6 bases and J by 4 bases, 7 bases remained unmatched. CDR3 DNA: TGTGCCAGCAGGCCTACTAGCGGGAGCGGAGAGACCCAGTACTTC. It encodes CASRPTSGSGETQYF.

The chain has TRBV4-2 and TRBJ1-1, with 8 bases that match TRBD1. The germline V gene encodes CDR1 LGHNA and CDR2 YNFKEQ. The V gene end was trimmed by 3 bases and the J gene end by 0 bases; junction bases not matched to a gene: 6. CDR3 length: 16 amino acids. In DNA form, the CDR3 reads TGTGCCAGCAGCCATCAACCGGGACAGGTGAACACTGAAGCTTTCTTT. Protein sequence: CASSHQPGQVNTEAFF.

The chain recombines TRBV5-6 with TRBJ1-1; 7 bases align to TRBD1. The CDR3 spans 16 residues. V was pared by 4 bases and J by 3 bases, with 12 bases of the junction left unmatched. Germline lookup yields CDR1 SGHDT and CDR2 YYEEEE. DNA for the CDR3: TGTGCCAGCAGCACCCGACAGGGTGCTCTTCACACTGAAGCTTTCTTT. Amino acid sequence: CASSTRQGALHTEAFF.

The chain is built from TRBV28 and TRBJ1-5; TRBD1 agrees at 7 bases. Germline lookup yields CDR1 MDHEN and CDR2 SYDVKM. The J segment lost 2 bases and the V segment lost 2 bases, leaving 6 bases of the junction unmatched. The length of the CDR3 is 16 residues. CDR3 sequence: CASSLIGTAGNQPQHF. DNA of the CDR3: TGTGCCAGCAGTTTAATAGGGACAGCGGGCAATCAGCCCCAGCATTTT. Looking up the rest from reference TRBV28 and TRBJ1-5 gives the full variable domain: DVKVTQSSRYLVKRTGEKVFLECVQDMDHENMFWYRQDPGLGLRLIYFSYDVKMKEKGDIPEGYSVSREKKERFSLILESASTNQTSMYLCASSLIGTAGNQPQHFGDGTRLSIL.

This chain links TRBV27 with TRBJ2-1, with 8 bases lining up with TRBD1. The CDR3 has 15 residues. Unmatched junction bases numbered 8, after V lost 10 bases and J lost 0 bases. CDR1 and CDR2 from the germline V gene are MNHEY and SMNVEV (reference sequence). The DNA of the CDR3 is TGTGCCACACGGACAGGGCTACTCTCCTACAATGAGCAGTTCTTC. Amino acid sequence: CATRTGLLSYNEQFF.

The chain is built from TRBV29-1 and TRBJ1-2; D is perhaps TRBD1 (5 bases). CDR1 is SQVTM and CDR2 is ANQGSEA in the germline V gene. The CDR3 runs to 13 residues. The V and J ends lost 3 bases and 4 bases respectively, with 12 bases between them. The CDR3 here is CSVEADSLYGYTF. The DNA for the CDR3 is TGCAGCGTTGAGGCCGACAGCCTCTATGGCTACACCTTC.

J is TRBJ2-2 and V is TRBV10-1; 9 bases agree with TRBD1. The V gene end was trimmed by 2 bases and the J gene end by 7 bases; junction bases not matched to a gene: 8. Germline V gives CDR1 WNHNN, CDR2 SYGVQD (reference sequence). CDR3 length equals 16 residues. CDR3 in amino acids: CASSEPGQGISGELFF. The CDR3 nucleotides are TGCGCCAGCAGTGAGCCGGGACAGGGAATAAGCGGGGAGCTGTTTTTT.

This sequence joins TRBV6-1 and TRBJ2-2; tentatively, D is TRBD2 (6 bases). V was cut by 8 bases and J by 6 bases, with 19 bases left in between. Germline CDR1 is MNHNS and CDR2 is SASEGT. The CDR3 covers 15 residues. The CDR3 reads CASQLPDGGSGELFF. CDR3 DNA sequence: TGTGCCAGCCAACTCCCCGACGGGGGTTCCGGGGAGCTGTTTTTT.

The chain couples TRBV6-5 to TRBJ1-1; D gene unclear. The CDR3 length is 15 residues. The germline V gene has CDR1 MNHEY and CDR2 SVGAGI. V was trimmed by 5 bases and J by 5 bases, leaving 18 bases between them. This CDR3 is CASSMNLRGKTEAFF. In DNA, the CDR3 is TGTGCCAGCAGTATGAACCTTCGGGGTAAGACTGAAGCTTTCTTT.

This chain links TRBV27 with TRBJ2-5; 7 positions match TRBD1. Germline loops: CDR1 MNHEY, CDR2 SMNVEV (reference sequence). Trimming took 2 bases from V and 5 from J; bases not matched to a gene: 5. The CDR3 runs to 14 residues. CDR3 residues: CASSLEGASETQYF. The CDR3 DNA reads TGTGCCAGCAGTTTAGAGGGGGCATCGGAGACCCAGTACTTC.

The genes are TRBV9 and TRBJ2-1; TRBD2 agrees at 10 bases. V shed 0 bases, J shed 0 bases, and the junction held 6 bases outside the gene matches. Looked up from germline, CDR1 is SGDLS and CDR2 is YYNGEE. The CDR3 totals 18 residues. The CDR3 is CASSVEGLAGVSYNEQFF. The CDR3 DNA reads as TGTGCCAGCAGCGTAGAGGGGCTAGCGGGAGTCTCCTACAATGAGCAGTTCTTC.

The CDR3 region is CASRLGQGKAYEQYF. DNA for the CDR3: TGTGCCAGCAGACTAGGACAGGGCAAAGCCTACGAGCAGTACTTC. The chain has TRBV27 and TRBJ2-7, with 8 bases lining up with TRBD1. Germline values: CDR1 MNHEY, CDR2 SMNVEV (reference sequence). Trimming cost V 6 bases and J 2 bases; bases outside gene matches: 9. This CDR3 has 15 residues.

DNA of the CDR3: TGTGCCACCAGCAGAGATCTGGCGGGCACAGATACGCAGTATTTT. This translates into CATSRDLAGTDTQYF. The chain employs TRBV15 and TRBJ2-3; no clear D gene. The CDR3 runs to 15 residues. CDR1 is LNHNV and CDR2 is YYDKDF in the germline V gene (reference sequence). Trimming stripped 0 bases from V and 1 base from J, with 8 bases between.

The chain employs TRBV7-2 and TRBJ2-1, with a possible D match to TRBD1 (5 bases). The CDR3 covers 12 residues. Germline values: CDR1 SGHTA, CDR2 FQGNSA. Trimming pared 8 bases from V and 8 bases from J, leaving 13 bases between. This chain's CDR3 is CASGAERDEQFF. DNA of the CDR3: TGTGCCAGCGGGGCAGAGCGAGATGAGCAGTTCTTC.

This clone has only a few counts. The chain's CDR3 is CASSSGGGVSADTQYF. CDR3 DNA: TGTGCCAGCAGCTCAGGCGGCGGGGTAAGCGCAGATACGCAGTATTTT. The V gene is TRBV5-6, the J gene TRBJ2-3; D possibly corresponds to TRBD2 (6 bases). The CDR3 consists of 16 residues. The germline V gene encodes CDR1 SGHDT and CDR2 YYEEEE. V gave up 3 bases and J gave up 4 bases, with 18 bases separating them. Full variable domain (remainder filled in from reference TRBV5-6 and TRBJ2-3): DAGVTQSPTHLIKTRGQQVTLRCSPKSGHDTVSWYQQALGQGPQFIFQYYEEEERQRGNFPDRFSGHQFPNYSSELNVNALLLGDSALYLCASSSGGGVSADTQYFGPGTRLTVL.

J is TRBJ2-1 and V is TRBV19; 11 nucleotides align to TRBD2. The CDR3 runs 17 residues. CDR1 and CDR2 from the germline V gene are LNHDA and SQIVND (reference sequence). V shed 4 bases, J shed 6 bases, and the junction held 11 bases outside the gene matches. The CDR3 nucleotides read TGTGCCAGTAGTACTGGGACTAGCGGTAAAAAGGTCAATGAGCAGTTCTTC. Its translation: CASSTGTSGKKVNEQFF.

CDR3 coding DNA: TGTGCCACCGGATTGAGGGGGACGGTAATTTACGAGCAGTACTTC. Protein: CATGLRGTVIYEQYF. This chain links TRBV27 with TRBJ2-7, with a weak D call TRBD1 (6 bases). Germline-derived CDR1 and CDR2 are MNHEY and SMNVEV (reference sequence). The ends were cut back, 10 bases at V and 4 bases at J, with 23 bases in the middle. This CDR3 has 15 residues.

CDR3 coding DNA: TGTGCCAGTAGTCGGATACTAGCGGGAGGTACCGGGGAGCTGTTTTTT. Encoded protein: CASSRILAGGTGELFF. J is TRBJ2-2 and V is TRBV19, with 12 bases matching TRBD2. This CDR3 is built from 16 residues. Germline V gives CDR1 LNHDA, CDR2 SQIVND (reference sequence). Trimming at V came to 5 bases and at J to 5 bases, leaving 6 bases not matched to a gene.

The chain couples TRBV6-1 to TRBJ1-2; possibly TRBD1 for D (6 bases). V shed 10 bases and J shed 5 bases, with 14 bases lying between them. The CDR3 runs 12 residues. In germline, CDR1 is MNHNS, CDR2 SASEGT. The chain's CDR3 is CATTGTTYGYTF. CDR3 DNA: TGTGCCACTACCGGGACAACTTATGGCTACACCTTC.

The chain couples TRBV7-8 to TRBJ2-7, with D possibly TRBD1 on 8 matching bases. V was shortened by 5 bases and J by 3 bases, with 14 bases between the two germline ends. CDR3 length equals 14 residues. Looked up from germline, CDR1 is SGHVS and CDR2 is FQNEAQ. The CDR3 DNA reads as TGTGCCAGCAGCCCAACAGGGGGGGACTACGAGCAGTACTTC. Protein: CASSPTGGDYEQYF. Full variable domain (rest looked up from reference TRBV7-8 and TRBJ2-7): GAGVSQSPRYKVAKRGQDVALRCDPISGHVSLFWYQQALGQGPEFLTYFQNEAQLDKSGLPSDRFFAERPEGSVSTLKIQRTQQEDSAVYLCASSPTGGDYEQYFGPGTRLTVT.

The chain is built from TRBV19 and TRBJ2-2; 10 bases are shared with TRBD1. The ends lost 5 bases at V and 3 bases at J; junction bases unmatched: 9. CDR1 and CDR2 (germline): LNHDA, SQIVND (reference sequence). The CDR3 has 17 amino acids. CDR3 bases: TGTGCCAGTAGTCGGGGACAGGGGCGTGGGGACACCGGGGAGCTGTTTTTT. It codes for CASSRGQGRGDTGELFF.

This sequence joins TRBV19 and TRBJ1-2; perhaps TRBD1 as D (5 bases). Germline CDR1 is LNHDA and CDR2 is SQIVND (reference sequence). Trimming took 6 bases from V and 4 from J, leaving 15 bases between them. The CDR3 totals 14 residues. The DNA for the CDR3 is TGTGCCAGTAGCGCGGGGACGGCGTCCTATGGCTACACCTTC. Protein: CASSAGTASYGYTF.

CDR3 sequence (DNA): TGTGCCATCAGTGAGCCGCCCAATACAGGGGGCATGGATCAGCCCCAGCATTTT. Its translation is CAISEPPNTGGMDQPQHF. The V call is TRBV10-3, the J call TRBJ1-5, with 9 bases identical to TRBD1. The germline V gene has CDR1 ENHRY and CDR2 SYGVKD. V shed 2 bases, J shed 5 bases, and the junction held 13 bases outside the gene matches. The CDR3 extends over 18 amino acids.

This chain uses TRBV30 with TRBJ1-1, with D unresolved. Germline V gene sequence: CDR1 GTSNPN, CDR2 SVGIG (reference sequence). CDR3 length equals 11 residues. V was cut by 7 bases and J by 2 bases, with 8 bases left in between. The CDR3 protein is CAFSDNTEAFF. CDR3 sequence (DNA): TGTGCCTTTAGTGATAACACTGAAGCTTTCTTT.

The V call is TRBV7-3, the J call TRBJ2-2; 9 bases match TRBD2. CDR1 is SGHTA and CDR2 is FQGTGA in the germline V gene. V gave up 2 bases and J gave up 4 bases; unmatched junction bases: 8. The CDR3 spans 17 residues. The CDR3 bases are TGTGCCAGCAGCTTACTGGGCGGGAGGGCCACCACCGGGGAGCTGTTTTTT. Protein sequence: CASSLLGGRATTGELFF.

The rearrangement links TRBV19 to TRBJ2-1; D gene uncertain. CDR3 length: 14 amino acids. The V and J ends lost 5 bases and 0 bases respectively, with 8 bases between them. Germline CDR1 and CDR2: LNHDA and SQIVND (reference sequence). DNA for the CDR3: TGTGCCAGTAGTTGGCGGAGCTCCTACAATGAGCAGTTCTTC. This gives the protein CASSWRSSYNEQFF.